This T cell receptor (beta chain) was profiled in a study of T cell repertoires in cytomegalovirus infection (dated by TCRdb to about 2019). For the wider study: The HLA type of each donor mattered for the analysis, because public TCR beta signatures pointed to carriage of CMV infection along with the matching HLA type.

The CDR3 goes from the cysteine to the phenylalanine over 15 residues. This entry keeps only the CDR3 DNA: 45 bases, framed from base 1. V loses 3 bases of germline sequence and J loses 1 base, and the interval between the two ends is 10 bases. Reading the germline V gene gives CDR1 SGHTA and CDR2 FQGNSA. The paper as a whole reports these results and caveats: The ex vivo response was dominated by HLA-C-restricted CMV-specific TCR beta clonotypes, and the single most frequent clonotype in two of eight donors was supplied by these HLA-C-restricted clonotypes. In both this cohort and an independent roughly 350-donor cohort, the cumulative frequency of public TCR beta family members distinguished carriers of CMV infection plus the relevant HLA type.

TCRdb names Illumina HiSeq 1500 as the instrument used. TCRdb reprocessing: public reads trimmed at Q25 with fastp, clones called with MiXCR, in-frame beta chains kept. Each entry is one CDR3 protein sequence, shown with its most common DNA and genes. The sample data list 200,000 to 300,000 distinct CDR3 sequences, and approximately 7% of these were observed just once. The leading ten clones occupy about 6% of the sample. This clonotype was counted at least ten times. What antigen it recognizes has not been identified. The sample holds no much larger clone one base away, and base qualities are not on file.

The receptor chain draws on TRBV7-2 and TRBJ2-1; no D gene is confidently identified. The origin of this receptor is a human donor in good health (CMV status not recorded). Some clones in this sample may be carry-over from other donors' samples. The source material was PBMCs. The CDR3 region: CASSFQHQSYNEQFF. The nucleotides read TGTGCCAGCAGCTTTCAGCACCAATCCTACAATGAGCAGTTCTTC. Reference TRBV7-2 and TRBJ2-1 proteins supply the regions before and after the CDR3; the full variable domain is: GAGVSQSPSNKVTEKGKDVELRCDPISGHTALYWYRQSLGQGLEFLIYFQGNSAPDKSGLPSDRFSAERTGGSVSTLTIQRTQQEDSAVYLCASSFQHQSYNEQFFGPGTRLTVL.